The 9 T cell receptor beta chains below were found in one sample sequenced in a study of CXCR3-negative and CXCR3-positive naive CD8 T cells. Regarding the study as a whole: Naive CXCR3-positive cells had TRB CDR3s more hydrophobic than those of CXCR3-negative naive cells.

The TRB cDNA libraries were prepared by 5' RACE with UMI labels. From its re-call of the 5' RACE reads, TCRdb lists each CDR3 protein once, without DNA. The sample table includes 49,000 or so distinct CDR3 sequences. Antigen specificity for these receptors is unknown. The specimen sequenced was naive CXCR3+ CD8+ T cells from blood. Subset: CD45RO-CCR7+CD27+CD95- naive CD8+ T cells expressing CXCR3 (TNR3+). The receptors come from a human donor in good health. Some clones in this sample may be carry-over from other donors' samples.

The CDR3 reads CASSSTSGGDNEQFF. The chain is built from TRBV6-6 and TRBJ2-1; the TCRdb call, TRBD2, lacks DNA for checking. The CDR3 spans 15 residues. Germline V gene data show CDR1 as MNHNY and CDR2 as SVGAGI (reference sequence).

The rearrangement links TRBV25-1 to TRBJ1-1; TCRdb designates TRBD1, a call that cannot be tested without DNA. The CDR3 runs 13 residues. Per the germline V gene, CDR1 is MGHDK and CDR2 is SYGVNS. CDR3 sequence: CASSEQGDTEAFF.

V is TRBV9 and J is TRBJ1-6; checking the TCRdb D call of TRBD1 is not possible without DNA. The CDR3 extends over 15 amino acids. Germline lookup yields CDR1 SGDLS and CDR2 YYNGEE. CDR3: CASSVERGHNSPLHF.

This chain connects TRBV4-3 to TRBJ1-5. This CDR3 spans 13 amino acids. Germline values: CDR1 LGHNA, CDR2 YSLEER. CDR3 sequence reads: CASSQDRRQPQHF.

CDR3 region: CASSLTGMTANTGELFF. The V gene is TRBV7-3, the J gene TRBJ2-2. Per the germline V gene, CDR1 is SGHTA and CDR2 is FQGTGA. The CDR3 has 17 amino acids.

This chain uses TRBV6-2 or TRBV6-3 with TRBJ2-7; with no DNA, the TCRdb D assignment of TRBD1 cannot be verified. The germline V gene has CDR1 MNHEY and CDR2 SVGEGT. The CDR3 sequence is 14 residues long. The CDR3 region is CASSYRGIGCEQYF.

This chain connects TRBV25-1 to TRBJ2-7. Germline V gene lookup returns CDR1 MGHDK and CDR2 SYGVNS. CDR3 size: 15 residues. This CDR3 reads CASSEPDLGAYEQYF.

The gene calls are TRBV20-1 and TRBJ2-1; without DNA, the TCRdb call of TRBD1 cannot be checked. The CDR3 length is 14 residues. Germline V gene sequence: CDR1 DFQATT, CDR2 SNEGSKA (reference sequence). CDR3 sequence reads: CSASPGGAFGEQFF.

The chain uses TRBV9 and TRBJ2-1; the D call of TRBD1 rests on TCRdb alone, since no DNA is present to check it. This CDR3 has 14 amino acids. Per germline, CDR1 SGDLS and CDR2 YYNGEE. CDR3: CASSAGPSYNEQFF.